Only a few counts were recorded for the clone carrying this T cell receptor (beta chain). Its antigen remains unidentified. TCR beta CDR3 regions were amplified from RNA. HTBI primers were the set used in a first-round RT-PCR of the TCR CDR3. TCRdb used MiXCR to reprocess the multiplex PCR reads, holding one entry per CDR3 protein. The sample lists 500,000 to 800,000 distinct CDR3 sequences, roughly 46% occurring once. This entry belongs to a study of T cells in Graves' hyperthyroidism and ophthalmopathy. Study results and limitations: The model made its ophthalmopathy prediction, and onset followed a median 6.5 months later. Ophthalmopathy and stable hyperthyroidism were separated by a 13 V-J model. Most thyroid clonotypes expanded above 0.001 appeared in blood too.

A patient was excluded if there was uncontrolled infection, other autoimmune disease, pregnancy or lactation. The germline V gene encodes CDR1 SEHNR and CDR2 FQNEAQ (reference sequence). The V end was cut by 3 bases, the J end by 1 base, with 16 bases between. This CDR3 is built from 16 residues. This TCR was sampled from an adult man with Graves' disease, either hyperthyroidism or ophthalmopathy (not recorded which). Sequencing used peripheral blood or thyroid tissue (not recorded which). The chain employs TRBV7-9 and TRBJ2-7; no firm D call. The CDR3 DNA is TGTGCCAGCAGCTTTGATATGGGCCCTGGATCCTACGAGCAGTACTTC. Translated, it gives CASSFDMGPGSYEQYF.